The rows below give T cell receptor beta chains drawn from one sample of a study of post-analysis software for immune sequencing data. TCRdb processed the PCR reads anew with MiXCR; each CDR3 protein has one entry. The sample includes 700,000 to 900,000 distinct CDR3 sequences, more than 45% seen only once; the top ten take around 4.7%. Sequences were obtained from blood. The receptors stem from a girl aged 5 to 17 with multiple sclerosis. The CDR3 runs from the conserved cysteine through the conserved F or W. D genes are given only for firm matches. Size values are once, few and many counts, or a class for expanded clones, and some rows have none.

clone size | J gene | D gene | V gene | CDR3 DNA | CDR3 protein
NA | TRBJ1-1 | NA | TRBV28 | TGTGCCAGCAGACCTCCTGGAAACACTGAAGCTTTCTTT | CASRPPGNTEAFF
NA | TRBJ1-1 | TRBD1 | TRBV5-1 | TGCGCCAGCAGCTTGTACTCGGCCAGGGGGCGTAGCACTGAAGCTTTCTTT | CASSLYSARGRSTEAFF
few | TRBJ2-3 | NA | TRBV29-1 | TGCAGCGTGTGGGGCCCAGATACGCAGTATTTT | CSVWGPDTQYF
NA | TRBJ2-7 | NA | TRBV7-2 | TGTGCCAGCAGCTTAGGAGGGACGCTGAGCTCCTACGAGCAGTACTTC | CASSLGGTLSSYEQYF
NA | TRBJ1-2 | TRBD1 | TRBV3-1 | TGTGCCAGCAGCCACGGACAGGGAATTGGCTACACCTTC | CASSHGQGIGYTF
NA | TRBJ2-1 | NA | TRBV24-1 | TGTGCCACCAGTGATCGGGCCGGGACCCCCCACGATGAGCAGTTCTTC | CATSDRAGTPHDEQFF
NA | TRBJ2-1 | NA | TRBV7-9 | TGTGCCAGCAGCTCCTTTTCTACTGAGCAGTTCTTC | CASSSFSTEQFF
NA | TRBJ2-3 | TRBD2 | TRBV5-1 | TGCGCCAGCAGCTTGGTACGGACTAGCGGGAGGAGCACAGATACGCAGTATTTT | CASSLVRTSGRSTDTQYF
NA | TRBJ2-7 | NA | TRBV10-3 | TGTGCCATCAGTTCCGGGCCTCTCTACGAGCAGTACTTC | CAISSGPLYEQYF
NA | TRBJ2-7 | TRBD1 | TRBV12-3/TRBV12-4 | TGTGCCAGTATGGGACAGGGACCCTACGAGCAGTACTTC | CASMGQGPYEQYF
once | TRBJ2-7 | NA | TRBV6-2/TRBV6-3 | TGTGCCAGCAGCCCCTTGGGAGTCAACTACGAGCAGTACTTC | CASSPLGVNYEQYF